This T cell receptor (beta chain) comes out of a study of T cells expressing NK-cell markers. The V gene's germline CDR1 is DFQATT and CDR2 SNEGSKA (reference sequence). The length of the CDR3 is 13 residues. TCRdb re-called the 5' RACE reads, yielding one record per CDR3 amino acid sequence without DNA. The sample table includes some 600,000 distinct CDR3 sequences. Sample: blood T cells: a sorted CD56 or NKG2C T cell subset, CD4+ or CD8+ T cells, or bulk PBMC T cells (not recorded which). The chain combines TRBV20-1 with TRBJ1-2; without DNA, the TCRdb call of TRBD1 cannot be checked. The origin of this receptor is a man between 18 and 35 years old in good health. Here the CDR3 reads CSARARTGGGYTF.